This TCR beta chain appears in the sequencing data of a study of T cell repertoires in cytomegalovirus infection. Using its own MiXCR run on the reads, TCRdb lists one record per CDR3 protein. Of approximately 500,000 distinct CDR3 sequences in the sample, about 11% were seen once. CDR1 is SGHNT and CDR2 is YYREEE in the germline V gene (reference sequence). With 3 bases clipped from V and 0 bases from J, the junction kept 5 bases outside the gene matches. CDR3 length: 15 amino acids. Sequenced sample: PBMCs. The chain employs TRBV5-4 and TRBJ1-1, with 7 bases aligning to TRBD1. This sequence was found in a human donor in good health (CMV status not recorded). Some clones in this sample may be carry-over from other donors' samples. This CDR3 reads CASSYGTALNTEAFF. The CDR3 coding sequence is TGTGCCAGCAGCTATGGGACAGCACTGAACACTGAAGCTTTCTTT.